The 24 T cell receptor beta chains listed next were all sequenced from one sample in a study of blood T cell repertoires in COVID-19. The data were produced by immunoSEQ multiplex PCR, yet TCRdb's version contains in-frame clones alone and is incomplete. The table shows more than 95,000 clones, with approximately 91% occurring only once. The sequencing input was peripheral blood. These receptors all stem from a woman at least 80 years old with acute or convalescent COVID-19.

This chain connects TRBV27 to TRBJ2-7; D remains unclear. The germline gives CDR1 MNHEY, CDR2 SMNVEV (reference sequence). This CDR3 is built from 13 residues. V was clipped by 5 bases and J by 0 bases, with 8 bases between them. The CDR3 loop reads CASSPGISYEQYF. Written as DNA, the CDR3 is TGTGCCAGCAGTCCGGGTATCTCCTACGAGCAGTACTTC.

This clone has just one count. The V gene is TRBV6-2 or TRBV6-3, the J gene TRBJ2-3; D ambiguous. V gave up 0 bases and J gave up 1 base, with 5 bases separating them. The CDR3 runs 14 residues. CDR1 MNHEY and CDR2 SVGEGT come from the germline V gene. As DNA, the CDR3 is TGTGCCAGCAGTTACTCCCGGGGCACAGATACGCAGTATTTT. This codes for CASSYSRGTDTQYF.

The chain employs TRBV9 and TRBJ2-5, with 7 bases fitting TRBD1. Germline trimming cut 0 bases from V and 5 bases from J; bases unmatched to any gene: 4. Per the germline V gene, CDR1 is SGDLS and CDR2 is YYNGEE. This CDR3 spans 14 amino acids. This CDR3 is CASSVGPGGETQYF. The DNA of the CDR3 is TGTGCCAGCAGCGTAGGTCCAGGGGGTGAGACCCAGTACTTC.

V is TRBV15 and J is TRBJ2-2; TRBD1 matches at 7 bases. This CDR3 contains 16 residues. Germline CDR1 reads LNHNV; CDR2 reads YYDKDF (reference sequence). V lost 0 bases, J lost 8 bases, and 9 bases stayed unmatched. CDR3 protein: CATSRDRQGPPGELFF. The CDR3 DNA is TGTGCCACCAGCAGAGATCGACAGGGCCCACCGGGGGAGCTGTTTTTT.

V and J are TRBV6-1 and TRBJ1-5, with D possibly being TRBD1 (5 bases). The V end lost 2 bases, the J end lost 0 bases, and 20 bases lay between the germline ends. CDR1 MNHNS and CDR2 SASEGT come from the germline V gene. The CDR3 has 19 residues. CDR3 in DNA: TGTGCCAGCAGTGAAAGACGGCAGGGTTGGGGATATAGCAATCAGCCCCAGCATTTT. This translates into CASSERRQGWGYSNQPQHF.

The V call is TRBV5-4, the J call TRBJ2-2; no clear D gene. The CDR3 has 16 residues. V shed 0 bases and J shed 6 bases, with 15 bases lying between them. Germline CDR1 is SGHNT and CDR2 is YYREEE (reference sequence). The CDR3 sequence: CASSLGRSGNAGELFF. The DNA for the CDR3 is TGTGCCAGCAGCTTGGGGCGGTCGGGTAACGCCGGGGAGCTGTTTTTT.

The chain recombines TRBV19 with TRBJ1-6; D is possibly TRBD1 (6 bases). Germline lookup yields CDR1 LNHDA and CDR2 SQIVND (reference sequence). This CDR3 region has 18 residues. The V gene lost 6 bases and the J gene lost 0 bases, with 18 bases spanning the gap. CDR3 in amino acids: CASRAQGTLSSYNSPLHF. CDR3 nucleotide sequence: TGTGCCAGTAGGGCCCAGGGGACGCTAAGCTCCTATAATTCACCCCTCCACTTT.

This sequence joins TRBV7-9 and TRBJ1-5; perhaps TRBD1 as D (5 bases). Germline CDR1 is SEHNR and CDR2 is FQNEAQ (reference sequence). The V end was cut by 5 bases, the J end by 4 bases, with 15 bases between. This CDR3 contains 15 residues. The CDR3 is CASSRPGGGNQPQHF. In DNA, the CDR3 is TGTGCCAGCAGCCGGCCAGGCGGGGGTAATCAGCCCCAGCATTTT.

This clone was seen a handful of times. The gene calls are TRBV12-3 or TRBV12-4 and TRBJ1-2, with D possibly matching TRBD1 (6 bases). Deletions cut 1 base from V and 7 bases from J, with 10 bases between. The CDR3 extends over 13 amino acids. CDR3 DNA sequence: TGTGCCAGCAGTTTAGGGCAGGGGTTTGGCTACACCTTC. Its translation is CASSLGQGFGYTF.

This chain joins TRBV7-9 and TRBJ1-6; TRBD1 aligns across 8 bases. Per the germline V gene, CDR1 is SEHNR and CDR2 is FQNEAQ (reference sequence). V shed 5 bases, J shed 9 bases, and the junction held 9 bases outside the gene matches. The CDR3 is 15 amino acids. The CDR3 nucleotides are TGTGCCAGCAGCCAACGAGGACAGGGAGGTTCACCCCTCCACTTT. Amino acids: CASSQRGQGGSPLHF.

The chain has TRBV9 and TRBJ2-7, with 8 bases aligning to TRBD2. This CDR3 comprises 15 residues. V lost 4 bases to trimming and J lost 0 bases; unmatched junction nucleotides: 6. Germline loops: CDR1 SGDLS, CDR2 YYNGEE. CDR3: CASSLSGASSYEQYF. CDR3 DNA: TGTGCCAGCAGCCTTAGCGGGGCTTCCTCCTACGAGCAGTACTTC.

The rearrangement links TRBV9 to TRBJ2-3; the D gene is possibly TRBD2 (6 bases). Germline V gives CDR1 SGDLS, CDR2 YYNGEE. V lost 0 bases and J 0 bases, leaving 14 bases between the germline ends. This CDR3 contains 17 residues. The CDR3 region is CASSVGRGGSSTDTQYF. Written as DNA, the CDR3 is TGTGCCAGCAGCGTAGGGAGAGGAGGGTCAAGCACAGATACGCAGTATTTT.

The rearrangement uses TRBV9 and TRBJ2-1; the match to TRBD1 covers 9 bases. The CDR3 loop spans 19 amino acids. Germline trimming cut 3 bases from V and 1 base from J; bases unmatched to any gene: 14. The germline gives CDR1 SGDLS, CDR2 YYNGEE. The CDR3 loop is CASSGSRVKQGASYNEQFF. The DNA of the CDR3 is TGTGCCAGCAGCGGTTCCCGTGTGAAACAGGGGGCGTCCTACAATGAGCAGTTCTTC.

CDR3 protein: CASGTGLDNQPQHF. The CDR3 nucleotides read TGTGCCAGTGGGACAGGCCTAGACAATCAGCCCCAGCATTTT. The chain is built from TRBV19 and TRBJ1-5; 8 nucleotides line up with TRBD1. With V trimmed by 8 bases and J by 3 bases, 6 bases remained unmatched. The CDR3 runs 14 residues. Germline V CDR1 and CDR2: LNHDA, SQIVND (reference sequence).

This clone was seen once. J is TRBJ2-3 and V is TRBV18; TRBD2 is a possible D gene (5 bases). CDR1 KGHSH and CDR2 LQKENI come from the germline V gene. There are 16 residues in the CDR3. V lost 3 bases and J 0 bases, leaving 13 bases between the germline ends. The CDR3 region has the DNA TGTGCCAGCTCACCCCGGACTTCGCCTAGCACAGATACGCAGTATTTT. Protein product: CASSPRTSPSTDTQYF.

The chain joins TRBV7-9 to TRBJ2-1; no clear D. The V and J ends lost 4 bases and 6 bases respectively, with 16 bases between them. The CDR3 runs 15 residues. Germline V gives CDR1 SEHNR, CDR2 FQNEAQ (reference sequence). CDR3 sequence: CASSSKGAPSNEQFF. The CDR3 bases are TGTGCCAGCAGCTCGAAAGGAGCTCCCAGCAATGAGCAGTTCTTC.

V gene TRBV7-8 combines with J gene TRBJ2-7; 7 bases match TRBD1. Germline CDR1 SGHVS, CDR2 FQNEAQ. V shed 2 bases and J 3 bases; nucleotides not matched to a gene: 10. CDR3 size: 16 residues. This CDR3 reads CASSLKADRSLYEQYF. The CDR3, as DNA: TGTGCCAGCAGCTTAAAAGCGGACAGGTCCCTCTACGAGCAGTACTTC. Looking up the rest from reference TRBV7-8 and TRBJ2-7 gives the full variable domain: GAGVSQSPRYKVAKRGQDVALRCDPISGHVSLFWYQQALGQGPEFLTYFQNEAQLDKSGLPSDRFFAERPEGSVSTLKIQRTQQEDSAVYLCASSLKADRSLYEQYFGPGTRLTVT.

The rearrangement links TRBV6-5 to TRBJ2-1, with D maybe TRBD1 (6 bases). The CDR3 spans 13 residues. Trimming left V 6 bases short and J 9 bases short, with 15 bases between. Per the germline V gene, CDR1 is MNHEY and CDR2 is SVGAGI. CDR3 nucleotide sequence: TGTGCCAGCAGATCGACAGGCTCGGGTGAGCAGTTCTTC. This translates into CASRSTGSGEQFF.

The chain is built from TRBV7-9 and TRBJ2-3, with a possible D match to TRBD1 (6 bases). V was cut by 6 bases and J by 0 bases, with 13 bases left in between. The CDR3 runs to 15 residues. Germline V gene lookup returns CDR1 SEHNR and CDR2 FQNEAQ (reference sequence). The CDR3 region is CASSGGGESTDTQYF. The CDR3 DNA is TGTGCCAGCAGTGGGGGCGGCGAAAGCACAGATACGCAGTATTTT.

This sequence joins TRBV5-1 and TRBJ2-3, with TRBD1 matching over 10 bases. The CDR3 contains 16 residues. The germline V gene encodes CDR1 SGHRS and CDR2 YFSETQ. V shed 0 bases and J 5 bases; nucleotides not matched to a gene: 6. The CDR3 DNA follows: TGCGCCAGCAGCTTGGGGAGGACAGGGGGGATAGATACGCAGTATTTT. It translates to CASSLGRTGGIDTQYF.

The V and J genes are TRBV18 and TRBJ2-5; D call uncertain. The V gene's germline CDR1 is KGHSH and CDR2 LQKENI. The CDR3 extends over 10 amino acids. Trimming pared 6 bases from V and 5 bases from J, leaving 4 bases between. The CDR3 nucleotides are TGTGCCAGCTCGAGGGAGACCCAGTACTTC. Protein product: CASSRETQYF.

The chain recombines TRBV5-4 with TRBJ1-1, with 10 bases lining up with TRBD1. The CDR3 has 14 residues. V lost 4 bases, J lost 5 bases, and 5 bases stayed unmatched. In germline, CDR1 is SGHNT, CDR2 YYREEE (reference sequence). CDR3 loop: CASSVGTGVTEAFF. In DNA, the CDR3 is TGTGCCAGCAGCGTAGGGACAGGGGTAACTGAAGCTTTCTTT.

This clone came up a few times. The chain couples TRBV9 to TRBJ1-4; 8 bases line up with TRBD1. The V segment lost 3 bases and the J segment 5 bases; nucleotides outside the gene matches: 9. Germline CDR1 SGDLS, CDR2 YYNGEE. This CDR3 has 16 amino acids. The CDR3 region has the DNA TGTGCCAGCAGCGCAGGACGACAGGGGAGGAATGAAAAACTGTTTTTT. It translates to CASSAGRQGRNEKLFF.

J is TRBJ2-7 and V is TRBV12-5, with 9 bases aligning to TRBD2. The CDR3 sequence is 16 residues long. J gave up 5 bases and V 3 bases, and 11 bases lay outside the gene matches. Germline V gene data show CDR1 as LGHNT and CDR2 as FRNRAP. CDR3 DNA: TGTGCTAGTGGTTTCGGGATAGCGGGAGCGATGCACGAGCAGTACTTC. Translated: CASGFGIAGAMHEQYF.